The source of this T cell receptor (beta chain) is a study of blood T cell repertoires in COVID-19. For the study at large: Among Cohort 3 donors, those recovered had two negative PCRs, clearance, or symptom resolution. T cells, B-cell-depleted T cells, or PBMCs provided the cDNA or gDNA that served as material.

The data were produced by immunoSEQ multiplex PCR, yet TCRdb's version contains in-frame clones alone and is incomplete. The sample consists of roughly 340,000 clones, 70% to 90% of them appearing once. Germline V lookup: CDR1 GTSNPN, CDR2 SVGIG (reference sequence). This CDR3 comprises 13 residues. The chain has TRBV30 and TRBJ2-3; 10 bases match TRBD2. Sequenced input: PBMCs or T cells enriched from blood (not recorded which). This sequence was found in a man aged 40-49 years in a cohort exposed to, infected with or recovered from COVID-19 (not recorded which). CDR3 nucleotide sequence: TGTGCAAGGAGCGGGGGGGGGACAGATACGCAGTATTTT. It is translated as CARSGGGTDTQYF.